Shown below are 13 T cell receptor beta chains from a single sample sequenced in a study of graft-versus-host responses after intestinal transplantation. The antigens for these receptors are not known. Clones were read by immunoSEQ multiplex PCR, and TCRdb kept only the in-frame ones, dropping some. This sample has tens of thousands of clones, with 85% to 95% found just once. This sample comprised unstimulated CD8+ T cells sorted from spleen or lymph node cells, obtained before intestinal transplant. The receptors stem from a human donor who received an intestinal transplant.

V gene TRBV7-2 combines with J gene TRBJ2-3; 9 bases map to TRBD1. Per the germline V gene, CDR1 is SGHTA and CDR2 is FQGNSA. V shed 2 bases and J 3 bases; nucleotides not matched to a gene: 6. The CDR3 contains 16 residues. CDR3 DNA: TGTGCCAGCAGCTTACTGGGACAGGGTCTTACAGATACGCAGTATTTT. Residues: CASSLLGQGLTDTQYF. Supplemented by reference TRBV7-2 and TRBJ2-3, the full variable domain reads GAGVSQSPSNKVTEKGKDVELRCDPISGHTALYWYRQSLGQGLEFLIYFQGNSAPDKSGLPSDRFSAERTGGSVSTLTIQRTQQEDSAVYLCASSLLGQGLTDTQYFGPGTRLTVL.

The CDR3: CASSEWRNYGYTF. The CDR3 coding sequence is TGTGCCAGCAGTGAGTGGCGGAACTATGGCTACACCTTC. This sequence joins TRBV6-4 and TRBJ1-2; D unresolved. V shed 3 bases and J shed 2 bases, with 7 bases lying between them. CDR3 length: 13 residues. Germline values: CDR1 MRHNA, CDR2 SNTAGT.

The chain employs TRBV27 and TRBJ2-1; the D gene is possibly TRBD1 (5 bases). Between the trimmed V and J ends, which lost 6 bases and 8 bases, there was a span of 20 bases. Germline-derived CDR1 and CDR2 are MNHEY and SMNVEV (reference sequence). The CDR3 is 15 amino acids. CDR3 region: CASSLWTSSSHEQFF. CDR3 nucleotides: TGTGCCAGCAGCCTATGGACATCGAGCTCCCATGAGCAGTTCTTC.

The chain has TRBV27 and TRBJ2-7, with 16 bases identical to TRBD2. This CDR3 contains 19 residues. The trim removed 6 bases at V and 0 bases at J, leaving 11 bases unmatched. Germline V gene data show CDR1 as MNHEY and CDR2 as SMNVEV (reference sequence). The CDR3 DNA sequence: TGTGCCAGCAGCCCGATCGGGACTAGCGGGGGGGCAAGCTCCTACGAGCAGTACTTC. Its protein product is CASSPIGTSGGASSYEQYF.

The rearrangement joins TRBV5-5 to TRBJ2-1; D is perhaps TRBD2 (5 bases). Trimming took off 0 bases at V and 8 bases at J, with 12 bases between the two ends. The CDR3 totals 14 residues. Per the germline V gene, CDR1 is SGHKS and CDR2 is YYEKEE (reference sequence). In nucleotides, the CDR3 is TGTGCCAGCAGCTTGGGGCCATATAGCGATGAGCAGTTCTTC. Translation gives CASSLGPYSDEQFF.

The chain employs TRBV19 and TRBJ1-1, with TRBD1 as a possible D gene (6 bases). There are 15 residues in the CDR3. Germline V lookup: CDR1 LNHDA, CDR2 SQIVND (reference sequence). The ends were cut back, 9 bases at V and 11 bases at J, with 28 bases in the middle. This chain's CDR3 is CASDRGGQVGPGAFF. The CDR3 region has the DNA TGTGCCAGCGATAGGGGGGGGCAGGTCGGCCCAGGGGCTTTCTTT.

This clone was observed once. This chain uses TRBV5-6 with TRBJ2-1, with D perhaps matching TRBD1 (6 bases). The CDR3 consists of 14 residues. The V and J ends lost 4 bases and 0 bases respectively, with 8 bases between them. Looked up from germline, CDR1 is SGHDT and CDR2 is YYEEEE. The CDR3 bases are TGTGCCAGCAGCCAGGGGACCTCCTACAATGAGCAGTTCTTC. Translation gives CASSQGTSYNEQFF.

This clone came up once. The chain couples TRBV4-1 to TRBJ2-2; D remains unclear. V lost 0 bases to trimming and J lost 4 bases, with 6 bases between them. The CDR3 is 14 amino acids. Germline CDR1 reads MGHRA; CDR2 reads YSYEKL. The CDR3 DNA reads TGCGCCAGCAGCCAAGATAGTGGCACCGGGGAGCTGTTTTTT. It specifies CASSQDSGTGELFF.

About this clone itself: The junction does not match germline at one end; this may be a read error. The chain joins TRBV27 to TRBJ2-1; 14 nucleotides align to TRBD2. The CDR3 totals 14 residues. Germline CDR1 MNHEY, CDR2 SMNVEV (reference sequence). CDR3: CASSGIGLAGGELF. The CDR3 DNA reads TGTGCCAGCAGTGGTATCGGACTAGCGGGGGGCGAGCTCTTC.

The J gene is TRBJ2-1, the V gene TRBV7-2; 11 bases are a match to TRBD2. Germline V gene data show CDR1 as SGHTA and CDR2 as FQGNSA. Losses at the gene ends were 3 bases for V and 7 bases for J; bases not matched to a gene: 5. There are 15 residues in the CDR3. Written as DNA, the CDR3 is TGTGCCAGCAGCTTTCTTAGCGGGGGGGCGAATGAGCAGTTCTTC. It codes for CASSFLSGGANEQFF.

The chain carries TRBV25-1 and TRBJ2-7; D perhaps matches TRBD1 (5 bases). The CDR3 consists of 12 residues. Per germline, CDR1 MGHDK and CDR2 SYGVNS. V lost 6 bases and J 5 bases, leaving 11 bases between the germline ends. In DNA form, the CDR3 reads TGTGCCAGCAGCGTGCTAGGGGACGAGCAGTACTTC. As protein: CASSVLGDEQYF.

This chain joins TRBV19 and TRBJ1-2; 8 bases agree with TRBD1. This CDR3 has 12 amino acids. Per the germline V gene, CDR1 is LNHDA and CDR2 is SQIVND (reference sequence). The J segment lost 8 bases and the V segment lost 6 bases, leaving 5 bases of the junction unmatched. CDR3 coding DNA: TGTGCCAGTAGCCAGGGGGCGCGAGGCTACACCTTC. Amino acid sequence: CASSQGARGYTF.

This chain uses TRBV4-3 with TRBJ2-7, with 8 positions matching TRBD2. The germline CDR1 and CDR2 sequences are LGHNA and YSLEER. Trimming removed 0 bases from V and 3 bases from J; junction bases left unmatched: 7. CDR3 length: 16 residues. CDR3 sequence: CASSQDISGVGYEQYF. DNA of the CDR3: TGCGCCAGCAGCCAAGACATTAGCGGGGTGGGCTACGAGCAGTACTTC.